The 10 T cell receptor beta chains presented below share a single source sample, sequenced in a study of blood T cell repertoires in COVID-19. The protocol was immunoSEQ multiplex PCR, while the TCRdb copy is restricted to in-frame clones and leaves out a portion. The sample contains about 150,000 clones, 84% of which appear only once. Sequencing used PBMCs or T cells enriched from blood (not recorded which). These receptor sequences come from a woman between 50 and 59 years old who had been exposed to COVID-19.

CDR3 nucleotide sequence: TGTGCCAGCAGCTTGGGACAAGCGGAAAAACTGTTTTTT. It specifies CASSLGQAEKLFF. This sequence joins TRBV7-2 and TRBJ1-4; D might be TRBD1 (6 bases). The CDR3 extends over 13 amino acids. Germline-derived CDR1 and CDR2 are SGHTA and FQGNSA. V lost 3 bases to trimming and J lost 8 bases, with 10 bases between them.

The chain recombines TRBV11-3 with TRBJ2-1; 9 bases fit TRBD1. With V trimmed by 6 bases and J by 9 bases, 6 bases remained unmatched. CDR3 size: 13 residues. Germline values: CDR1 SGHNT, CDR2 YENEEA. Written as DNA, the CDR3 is TGTGCCAGCAGTAAACAGGGGGCTTTTGAGCAGTTCTTC. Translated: CASSKQGAFEQFF.

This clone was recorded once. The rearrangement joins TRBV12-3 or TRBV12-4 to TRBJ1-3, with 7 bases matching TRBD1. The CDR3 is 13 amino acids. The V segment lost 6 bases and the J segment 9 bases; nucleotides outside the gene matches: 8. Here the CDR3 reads CASSSGTVSTIYF. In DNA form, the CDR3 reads TGTGCCAGCAGCTCCGGGACAGTCTCCACCATATATTTT.

CDR3 nucleotides: TGTGCCAGCACCACTTGGGACAGGGGACAGCCCCAGCATTTT. Translating it yields CASTTWDRGQPQHF. This rearrangement joins TRBV6-5 to TRBJ1-5, with 10 bases identical to TRBD1. The V segment lost 7 bases and the J segment 7 bases; nucleotides outside the gene matches: 7. Germline CDR1 reads MNHEY; CDR2 reads SVGAGI. This CDR3 is 14 amino acids long.

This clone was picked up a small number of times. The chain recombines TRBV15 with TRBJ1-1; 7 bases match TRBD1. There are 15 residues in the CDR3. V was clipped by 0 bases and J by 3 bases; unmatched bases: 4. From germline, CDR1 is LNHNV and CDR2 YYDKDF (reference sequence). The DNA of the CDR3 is TGTGCCACCAGCAGAGATTTACAGGGGCACACTGAAGCTTTCTTT. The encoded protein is CATSRDLQGHTEAFF.

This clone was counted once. CDR3 loop: CASSWGTGGYTF. In DNA, the CDR3 is TGTGCCAGCAGCTGGGGGACAGGTGGCTACACCTTC. The chain couples TRBV7-2 to TRBJ1-2, with 8 bases matching TRBD1. Germline CDR1 is SGHTA and CDR2 is FQGNSA. This CDR3 is 12 amino acids long. With 4 bases clipped from V and 7 bases from J, the junction kept 2 bases outside the gene matches.

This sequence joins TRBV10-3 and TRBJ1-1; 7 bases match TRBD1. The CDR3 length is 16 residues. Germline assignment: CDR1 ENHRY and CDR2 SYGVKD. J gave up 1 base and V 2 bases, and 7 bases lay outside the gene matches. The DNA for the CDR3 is TGTGCCATCAGTGAGAAACAGACAGGGACGAACACTGAAGCTTTCTTT. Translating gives CAISEKQTGTNTEAFF.

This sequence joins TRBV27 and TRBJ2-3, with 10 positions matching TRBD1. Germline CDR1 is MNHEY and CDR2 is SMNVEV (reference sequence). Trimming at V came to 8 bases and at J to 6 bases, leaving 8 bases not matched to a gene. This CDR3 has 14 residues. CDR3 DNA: TGTGCCAGCGGAAGACAGGGGGCGCGGGATACGCAGTATTTT. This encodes CASGRQGARDTQYF.

The CDR3 DNA reads TGCGCCAGCAGCCGGGGACAGCAATACAATGAGCAGTTCTTC. Amino acids: CASSRGQQYNEQFF. The gene calls are TRBV5-1 and TRBJ2-1; 7 bases are a match to TRBD1. CDR3 length: 14 residues. V lost 4 bases and J lost 4; bases outside the gene matches: 5. CDR1 is SGHRS and CDR2 is YFSETQ in the germline V gene.

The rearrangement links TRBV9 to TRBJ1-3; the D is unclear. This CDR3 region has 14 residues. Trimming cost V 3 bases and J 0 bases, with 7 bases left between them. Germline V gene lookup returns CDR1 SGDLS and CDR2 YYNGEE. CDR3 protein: CASSAVGSGNTIYF. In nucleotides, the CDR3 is TGTGCCAGCAGCGCAGTTGGCTCTGGAAACACCATATATTTT.